The clone carrying this T cell receptor (beta chain) turned up a few times. Enrolled during active infection, Seattle patients were then followed longitudinally. The data derive from a study of blood T cell repertoires in COVID-19. Overall study: Sites in the United States, Italy and Spain provided acute and convalescent COVID-19 samples. Sample material is recorded as cDNA or gDNA derived from T cells, B-cell-depleted T cells, or PBMCs.

In the authors' workflow: How many nucleated cells were present was estimated from reference gene primer amplification. Clones were read by immunoSEQ multiplex PCR, and TCRdb kept only the in-frame ones, dropping some. D and trimming come from the DNA, and the V and J calls and clone size come from that table. This sample yields approximately 480,000 clones, of which 85% to 90% are seen a single time; roughly 0.84% belongs to the top ten. The TCR comes from a man aged 18 to 29 with COVID-19, enrolled during active disease. The source material was peripheral blood.

CDR3 in amino acids: CASSAGSSGAYNEQFF. The CDR3 DNA reads TGTGCCAGCAGCGCCGGTTCTAGCGGGGCCTACAATGAGCAGTTCTTC. The V gene is TRBV9, the J gene TRBJ2-1, with TRBD2 matching 9 bases. Per the germline V gene, CDR1 is SGDLS and CDR2 is YYNGEE. The junction had 6 bases not matched to a gene; V was cut back by 3 bases and J by 2 bases. The CDR3 sequence is 16 residues long.